The next 13 T cell receptor beta chains were all read from a single sample in a study of blood T cells in healthy people across ages. A second PCR, run for roughly 6 to 11 cycles, used a sample-barcoded 5' primer plus a J-beta primer mix. TCRdb re-called the 5' RACE reads with MiXCR, one entry per CDR3 protein. The profile shows 700,000 to 950,000 distinct CDR3 sequences, about 42% of them singletons. Sequencing was performed on blood. Source of these receptors: an older woman in good health.

The V call is TRBV20-1, the J call TRBJ1-2; D perhaps matches TRBD1 (6 bases). The CDR3 contains 17 residues. Germline V gene data show CDR1 as DFQATT and CDR2 as SNEGSKA (reference sequence). V was clipped by 6 bases and J by 2 bases, with 25 bases between them. The CDR3 DNA is TGCAGTGCAATAGAGTCGGGGGGCGCAAAGGGAAACTATGGCTACACCTTC. Protein product: CSAIESGGAKGNYGYTF.

The chain couples TRBV2 to TRBJ1-6; TRBD1 agrees at 7 bases. V shed 8 bases and J 2 bases; nucleotides not matched to a gene: 6. This CDR3 has 15 amino acids. Germline lookup yields CDR1 SNHLY and CDR2 FYNNEI. This CDR3 is CASSEQGPYNSPLHF. In DNA, the CDR3 is TGTGCCAGCTCTGAACAGGGGCCCTATAATTCACCCCTCCACTTT.

This chain uses TRBV12-3 or TRBV12-4 with TRBJ1-1, with D possibly matching TRBD1 (6 bases). CDR3 size: 20 residues. V lost 6 bases to trimming and J lost 0 bases, with 29 bases between them. The CDR3 nucleotides read TGTGCCAGCAGCCAAAAGGGGGGGGATGCTCTTATACCCATGAACACTGAAGCTTTCTTT. This gives the protein CASSQKGGDALIPMNTEAFF.

The CDR3, as DNA: TGTGCCAGCAGCCAAGAAGTTGGCACAGATACGCAGTATTTT. This encodes CASSQEVGTDTQYF. The rearrangement links TRBV4-2 to TRBJ2-3; D call uncertain. Germline CDR1 and CDR2: LGHNA and YNFKEQ. The CDR3 extends over 14 amino acids. V was shortened by 0 bases and J by 1 base, with 5 bases between the two germline ends.

The chain uses TRBV11-2 and TRBJ2-1, with 8 bases matching TRBD2. The CDR3 spans 16 residues. V lost 1 base and J lost 5; bases outside the gene matches: 7. The germline gives CDR1 SGHAT, CDR2 FQNNGV. CDR3 nucleotides: TGTGCCAGCAGCTTAGGCCGCGGGGGGCGCCACAATGAGCAGTTCTTC. This codes for CASSLGRGGRHNEQFF.

This clonotype came up a few times. The chain couples TRBV6-1 to TRBJ2-5; D call uncertain. The CDR3 extends over 13 amino acids. V lost 1 base and J 5 bases, leaving 8 bases between the germline ends. Germline CDR1 and CDR2: MNHNS and SASEGT. The CDR3 bases are TGTGCCAGCAGTGAAGAACTTATTGAGACCCAGTACTTC. Protein product: CASSEELIETQYF.

V gene TRBV15 combines with J gene TRBJ2-7; the D is unclear. V lost 0 bases and J 6 bases, leaving 12 bases between the germline ends. The length of the CDR3 is 14 residues. The germline gives CDR1 LNHNV, CDR2 YYDKDF (reference sequence). CDR3 loop: CATSRDQARGEQYF. The CDR3 region has the DNA TGTGCCACCAGCAGAGATCAGGCTCGAGGCGAGCAGTACTTC.

This chain links TRBV25-1 with TRBJ2-3; 9 positions match TRBD2. Trimming took 3 bases from V and 0 from J; bases not matched to a gene: 7. CDR3 length: 17 amino acids. Germline V gives CDR1 MGHDK, CDR2 SYGVNS. CDR3 sequence reads: CASSEISGGSSTDTQYF. Written as DNA, the CDR3 is TGTGCCAGCAGTGAGATTAGCGGGGGCTCTAGCACAGATACGCAGTATTTT.

This chain links TRBV28 with TRBJ2-1; 8 bases map to TRBD1. The CDR3 runs to 12 residues. Germline assignment: CDR1 MDHEN and CDR2 SYDVKM. V shed 5 bases, J shed 12 bases, and the junction held 6 bases outside the gene matches. CDR3 protein: CASSTGTGGQFF. The CDR3, as DNA: TGTGCCAGCAGTACCGGGACAGGTGGGCAGTTCTTC.

The chain links TRBV6-6 to TRBJ1-4, with TRBD1 as a possible D gene (5 bases). This CDR3 spans 15 amino acids. V gave up 2 bases and J gave up 8 bases, with 15 bases separating them. Germline CDR1 is MNHNY and CDR2 is SVGAGI (reference sequence). This chain's CDR3 is CASSYPGSGGEKLFF. The CDR3 DNA sequence: TGTGCCAGCAGTTACCCAGGGAGCGGGGGAGAAAAACTGTTTTTT.

Comment on this clonotype: This sequence may be a read error, since a much larger clone differs from it by one base. V and J are TRBV7-9 and TRBJ2-5, with 9 bases lining up with TRBD1. CDR1 and CDR2 (germline): SEHNR, FQNEAQ (reference sequence). The CDR3 totals 15 residues. V trimming: 2 bases; J trimming: 11 bases; junction bases outside the gene matches: 12. This CDR3 is CASSLWDREYNEQYF. CDR3 in DNA: TGTGCCAGCAGCTTATGGGACAGGGAGTACAATGAGCAGTACTTC. Based on the CDR3 plus reference TRBV7-9 and TRBJ2-5, the full variable domain is DTGVSQNPRHKITKRGQNVTFRCDPISEHNRLYWYRQTLGQGPEFLTYFQNEAQLEKSRLLSDRFSAERPKGSFSTLEIQRTEQGDSAMYLCASSLWDREYNEQYFGPGTRLLVL.

The V and J genes are TRBV7-3 and TRBJ2-3, with TRBD2 matching over 11 bases. The trim removed 1 base at V and 8 bases at J, leaving 5 bases unmatched. The CDR3 extends over 15 amino acids. The V gene's germline CDR1 is SGHTA and CDR2 FQGTGA. The CDR3 DNA reads as TGTGCCAGCAGCTTAAATAGCGGGGGGGGCAGTACGCAGTATTTT. Amino acids: CASSLNSGGGSTQYF. Using reference TRBV7-3 and TRBJ2-3 for the parts outside the CDR3, the full variable domain is GAGVSQTPSNKVTEKGKYVELRCDPISGHTALYWYRQSLGQGPEFLIYFQGTGAADDSGLPNDRFFAVRPEGSVSTLKIQRTERGDSAVYLCASSLNSGGGSTQYFGPGTRLTVL.

The chain employs TRBV20-1 and TRBJ2-5; D possibly corresponds to TRBD1 (6 bases). Judging by the DNA end, TRBJ2-7 fits better; the J call may be wrong. The CDR3 consists of 17 residues. CDR1 and CDR2 from the germline V gene are DFQATT and SNEGSKA (reference sequence). CDR3 sequence: CSARDTGTRAFMDEQYF. The CDR3 DNA sequence: TGCAGTGCTAGAGATACAGGGACCAGGGCTTTTATGGACGAGCAGTACTTC.